This TCR beta chain was observed in a study of blood T cell repertoires in COVID-19 (dated by TCRdb to 2020 to 2021). For context, the study as a whole: The collaborator samples originated in the United States, Italy and Spain and spanned the acute and convalescent phases of COVID-19. The samples were drawn from two sources: the first 160 participants of the ongoing ImmuneRACE study, and fewer than 1,500 subjects contributed by 6 global collaborators. Sample metadata almost always included a de-identified subject ID, COVID-19 status, age in years and sex. The prospective study material was composed of cDNA or gDNA derived from T cells, B-cell-depleted T cells, or PBMCs. The repertoires were released in a freely available public database meant as a resource for research on the immune response to SARS-CoV-2. HLA class I and class II types, where available, came from metadata supplied by the sample provider rather than from assay-based typing. Deeply sampled blood TCRbeta repertoires from subjects exposed to, actively infected with, or recovered from COVID-19 were included in the dataset.

Regarding this clone: There is no known antigen for this receptor. The record has no base qualities; no much larger clone is one base away.

TCRbeta CDR3 regions were amplified from genomic DNA using the immunoSEQ Assay, a bias-controlled multiplex PCR. On the study's bioinformatics: The number of nucleated cells in each sample was estimated by amplification of reference gene primers within the assay. Sequence reads were collapsed and filtered to measure the absolute abundance of every unique TCRbeta CDR3 rearrangement. For each sample, productive Simpson clonality was calculated as the square root of Simpson's diversity index over productive rearrangements. In its TCRdb copy, this immuneACCESS table keeps in-frame sequences only and misses some clones. Where compared with another copy, unresolved V genes explain less than half of these, and the others have no known cause. For V, J and clone size, that table is used; D and trimming come from the DNA. Present in this sample are a few hundred thousand clones, around 91% of which were seen just once. The ten largest clones take up roughly 1.1% of the sample.

Enrolling through a virtual design, the prospective study's participants ranged in age from roughly 18 to 89 years and lived across roughly 23 United States geographic areas. In the prospective study, participants were assigned to cohorts based on the clinical history participants reported in a screening survey and a study questionnaire. Recovered participants in ImmuneRACE Cohort 3 were defined as having two consecutive negative NP/OP PCR tests, clearance from a healthcare professional, or resolution of symptoms. Mobile phlebotomists in the prospective study collected whole blood, serum and a nasopharyngeal or oropharyngeal swab from every participant. Prospective study participants could optionally give additional blood draws and questionnaires over an approximately two-month period. Blood samples from the prospective study were shipped frozen or at room temperature prior to DNA extraction. The junction shows trimming of 1 base on V and 0 bases on J, plus 17 bases between the germline ends. The CDR3 goes from the cysteine to the phenylalanine over 19 residues. Only CDR3 DNA is held: 57 bases, read in frame from base 1. The germline V gene sets CDR1 to SGHRS and CDR2 to YFSETQ.

What the work shows at the level of the full study, not this receptor alone: Clinical and demographic metadata were provided uncurated, with the amount varying by source and participant.

The sequence was obtained from a young man who had recovered from COVID-19. This sequence uses TRBV5-1 and TRBJ2-6; the D gene assignment is ambiguous. The sample taken for sequencing was PBMCs or T cells enriched from blood (not recorded which). The base sequence is TGCGCCAGCAGCTTGAAAGACGACAAATTTGACTCTGGGGCCAACGTCCTGACTTTC. It translates as CASSLKDDKFDSGANVLTF.